This T cell receptor (beta chain) was sequenced for a study of cytomegalovirus exposure and HLA in healthy donors. Study-wide results and caveats: Reports showed the classifier diagnosing cytomegalovirus status with high specificity and sensitivity. In an earlier analysis, most TCR beta V segments were productive about 87% or about 30% of the time. For TCR beta chains, V- and J-gene trimming was later linked to a missense DCLRE1C variant. Researchers reported from a later analysis that most CMV-associated TCR beta chains appeared HLA-restricted.

The PCR had 60 Vbeta and 13 Jbeta primers. The method was immunoSEQ multiplex PCR; TCRdb's version includes in-frame clones alone and lacks a portion of them. The sample carries around 100,000 clones, approximately 80% recorded once. CDR1 is MNHEY and CDR2 is SMNVEV in the germline V gene (reference sequence). CDR3 length: 18 residues. With 5 bases clipped from V and 0 bases from J, the junction kept 9 bases outside the gene matches. As to this clone: Its antigen is not known.

V is TRBV27 and J is TRBJ1-6, with 8 positions matching TRBD1. The sample comprised PBMCs. The receptor's source is a woman under 30 in good health and CMV-seronegative. CDR3 protein: CASSPRLTGDSYNSPLHF. DNA for the CDR3: TGTGCCAGCAGTCCCAGGTTGACAGGGGACTCCTATAATTCACCCCTCCACTTT.